Below, 17 T cell receptor beta chains from the same sample are listed, as sequenced in a study of neurological immune-mediated disorders. TCRdb reprocessed the 5' RACE reads via MiXCR and lists one record per CDR3 protein. The data show 50,000 or so distinct CDR3 sequences, approximately 16% seen once. Sequenced material: PBMCs. The receptors here all came from a man aged 60-69 years in good health.

This clonotype was recorded many times. The rearrangement links TRBV21-1 to TRBJ2-7; no check of the table's D call, TRBD1, against the DNA was made. TRBV21-1 is annotated as a pseudogene. This CDR3 is built from 12 residues. Written as DNA, the CDR3 is TGTGCCAGCACCCCGGGAGACGTGGCGCAGTACTTC. Translated: CASTPGDVAQYF.

This clonotype was seen repeatedly, ten times or more. Since a much larger clone is just one base distant, this may be a read error. This chain links TRBV20-1 with TRBJ1-2; a possible D gene is TRBD1 (5 bases). The CDR3 sequence is 11 residues long. Germline V gene sequence: CDR1 DFQATT, CDR2 SNEGSKA (reference sequence). V was trimmed by 6 bases and J by 8 bases, leaving 13 bases between them. The CDR3 nucleotides are TGCAGTGCAACCAAGGGGCGAGGCTACACCTTC. Residues: CSATKGRGYTF.

This CDR3 reads CASSSGQGTGYTF. The CDR3 nucleotides read TGTGCCAGCAGTTCGGGACAGGGCACCGGCTACACCTTC. The chain joins TRBV28 to TRBJ1-2; 9 nucleotides line up with TRBD1. Losses at the gene ends were 4 bases for V and 8 bases for J; bases not matched to a gene: 5. This CDR3 region has 13 residues. Germline CDR1 reads MDHEN; CDR2 reads SYDVKM.

This clonotype has at least ten counts. The genes are TRBV7-2 and TRBJ2-7; 8 nucleotides agree with TRBD1. V shed 6 bases, J shed 5 bases, and the junction held 6 bases outside the gene matches. Germline CDR1 SGHTA, CDR2 FQGNSA. The CDR3 runs to 13 residues. The CDR3 DNA sequence: TGTGCCAGCAGTTCCCGGACAGGGAACGAGCAGTACTTC. Amino acids: CASSSRTGNEQYF.

This clonotype was picked up a small number of times. One end of the junction is discordant with germline, which a read error may explain. V and J are TRBV7-2 and TRBJ2-1; 8 bases match TRBD1. Germline values: CDR1 SGHTA, CDR2 FQGNSA. CDR3 length equals 12 residues. The CDR3 DNA is TGTGCCAGCAGCTTTAGGGGACAGGTCTTGCTCTTC. Protein: CASSFRGQVLLF. Full variable domain (rest looked up from reference TRBV7-2 and TRBJ2-1): GAGVSQSPSNKVTEKGKDVELRCDPISGHTALYWYRQSLGQGLEFLIYFQGNSAPDKSGLPSDRFSAERTGGSVSTLTIQRTQQEDSAVYLCASSFRGQVLLFGPGTRLTVL.

The V call is TRBV5-5, the J call TRBJ2-1; TRBD1 might be the D (5 bases). Judging by the DNA end, TRBJ2-7 fits better; the J call may be wrong. This CDR3 has 15 amino acids. Germline CDR1 SGHKS, CDR2 YYEKEE (reference sequence). CDR3 nucleotide sequence: TGTGCCAGCAGCTTGCGTTCCCAGGGCTCCTACGAGCAGTACTTC. Protein sequence: CASSLRSQGSYEQYF.

This clonotype was observed at least ten times. The V gene is TRBV7-3, the J gene TRBJ2-7; 11 nucleotides agree with TRBD2. Germline-derived CDR1 and CDR2 are SGHTA and FQGTGA. Trimming cost V 5 bases and J 5 bases; bases outside gene matches: 8. The CDR3 runs to 15 residues. In DNA form, the CDR3 reads TGTGCCAGCAGCGAAACGGCTAGCGGGAGGAACGAGCAGTACTTC. Its protein product is CASSETASGRNEQYF.

In regard to this clonotype: Being one base from a much bigger clone, this may be a read error. The chain employs TRBV10-1 and TRBJ2-2; D is possibly TRBD1 or TRBD2 (5 bases each). The CDR3 has 13 residues. Germline V lookup: CDR1 WNHNN, CDR2 SYGVQD (reference sequence). This CDR3 reads CASSEDSTGVLFF. The CDR3 DNA reads as TGCGCCAGCAGTGAGGACAGCACCGGGGTGCTGTTTTTT.

In this sample, this clonotype turned up many times. CDR3 in amino acids: CSASSILSNQPQHF. CDR3 DNA sequence: TGCAGTGCTAGTTCGATCCTTAGCAATCAGCCCCAGCATTTT. This chain links TRBV20-1 with TRBJ1-5; D not certain. V was clipped by 3 bases and J by 0 bases, with 9 bases between them. The CDR3 is 14 residues long. In germline, CDR1 is DFQATT, CDR2 SNEGSKA (reference sequence).

This clonotype turned up a few times. This chain uses TRBV5-1 with TRBJ1-1, with D possibly matching TRBD1 (5 bases). The germline V and J ends were trimmed by 4 bases and 0 bases, with 10 bases remaining between them. The CDR3 is made up of 14 amino acids. CDR1 is SGHRS and CDR2 is YFSETQ in the germline V gene. The CDR3 coding sequence is TGCGCCAGCAGCCCTGGGGCGATGAACACTGAAGCTTTCTTT. Translation: CASSPGAMNTEAFF. Using reference TRBV5-1 and TRBJ1-1 for the parts outside the CDR3, the full variable domain is KAGVTQTPRYLIKTRGQQVTLSCSPISGHRSVSWYQQTPGQGLQFLFEYFSETQRNKGNFPGRFSGRQFSNSRSEMNVSTLELGDSALYLCASSPGAMNTEAFFGQGTRLTVV.

This clonotype has a count of ten or more. The chain carries TRBV9 and TRBJ2-1; 9 nucleotides match TRBD2. Germline assignment: CDR1 SGDLS and CDR2 YYNGEE. The CDR3 consists of 16 residues. With V trimmed by 0 bases and J by 2 bases, 3 bases remained unmatched. CDR3 nucleotides: TGTGCCAGCAGCGTAGTGGCGGGAGGGGCCTACAATGAGCAGTTCTTC. The encoded protein is CASSVVAGGAYNEQFF. Using reference TRBV9 and TRBJ2-1 for the parts outside the CDR3, the full variable domain is DSGVTQTPKHLITATGQRVTLRCSPRSGDLSVYWYQQSLDQGLQFLIQYYNGEERAKGNILERFSAQQFPDLHSELNLSSLELGDSALYFCASSVVAGGAYNEQFFGPGTRLTVL.

Within the sample, this clonotype is medium-sized. The gene calls are TRBV6-5 and TRBJ2-7, with D uncertain. Germline-derived CDR1 and CDR2 are MNHEY and SVGAGI. The CDR3 consists of 11 residues. With 2 bases removed from V and 5 bases from J, the gap between germline ends came to 4 bases. CDR3 coding DNA: TGTGCCAGCAGTTACACGAACGAGCAGTACTTC. Protein: CASSYTNEQYF.

This clonotype showed up many times. The chain has TRBV9 and TRBJ1-2; D unresolved. The CDR3 contains 14 residues. Trimming took 3 bases from V and 8 from J, leaving 17 bases between them. The germline V gene encodes CDR1 SGDLS and CDR2 YYNGEE. In nucleotides, the CDR3 is TGTGCCAGCAGCGGCCCGACATTTTTGTTAGGCTACACCTTC. Protein product: CASSGPTFLLGYTF.

This clonotype was counted ten times or more. The V call is TRBV5-1, the J call TRBJ2-1; 12 positions match TRBD2. CDR1 and CDR2 from the germline V gene are SGHRS and YFSETQ. This CDR3 has 16 amino acids. J lost 8 bases, V lost 5 bases, and 11 bases had no gene match. In DNA form, the CDR3 reads TGCGCCAGCAGTTCTAGCGGGAGGGCGAGAGAGCATGAGCAGTTCTTC. Translated: CASSSSGRAREHEQFF. Full variable domain (remainder filled in from reference TRBV5-1 and TRBJ2-1): KAGVTQTPRYLIKTRGQQVTLSCSPISGHRSVSWYQQTPGQGLQFLFEYFSETQRNKGNFPGRFSGRQFSNSRSEMNVSTLELGDSALYLCASSSSGRAREHEQFFGPGTRLTVL.

There are many counts of this clonotype. The chain is built from TRBV19 and TRBJ1-1; 8 bases are shared with TRBD1. The J segment lost 4 bases and the V segment lost 7 bases, leaving 5 bases of the junction unmatched. CDR1 is LNHDA, CDR2 SQIVND, per germline (reference sequence). The CDR3 extends over 13 amino acids. The CDR3 sequence is CASTRTGTTEAFF. The DNA of the CDR3 is TGTGCCAGTACCAGGACAGGGACCACTGAAGCTTTCTTT.

At least ten counts were recorded for this clonotype. V and J are TRBV4-1 and TRBJ1-5; D call uncertain. This CDR3 contains 16 residues. The V gene lost 3 bases and the J gene lost 0 bases, with 12 bases spanning the gap. Germline V gene data show CDR1 as MGHRA and CDR2 as YSYEKL. The DNA of the CDR3 is TGCGCCAGCAGCCAGGAAGGACCTTATAGCAATCAGCCCCAGCATTTT. This codes for CASSQEGPYSNQPQHF.

This clonotype was seen many times. The chain joins TRBV6-2 or TRBV6-3 to TRBJ1-1; 7 nucleotides match TRBD1. The germline gives CDR1 MNHEY, CDR2 SVGEGT. CDR3 length equals 15 residues. The junction had 10 bases not matched to a gene; V was cut back by 5 bases and J by 4 bases. CDR3 loop: CASSTNRGLGTEAFF. CDR3 nucleotides: TGTGCCAGCAGTACCAACAGGGGCCTGGGCACTGAAGCTTTCTTT.